The subject of this entry is one TCR beta chain. Its antigen is undetermined. The PCR was carried out with 60 Vbeta primers and 13 Jbeta primers. Generated by immunoSEQ multiplex PCR, the TCRdb table keeps only in-frame clones and is missing some. The sample yields 150,000 to 200,000 clones, around four fifths seen once. This sample was taken from a study of cytomegalovirus exposure and HLA in healthy donors. The germline V gene has CDR1 SGHTA and CDR2 FQGTGA. The CDR3 is 14 residues long. V lost 5 bases and J 0 bases, leaving 9 bases between the germline ends. Healthy bone marrow donors supplied every sample. General study results and limits: With further analysis later on, most CMV-associated TCR beta chains appeared HLA-restricted. Later on, an analysis tied approximately 15,000 TCR beta sequences to HLA alleles at 0.05 false discovery rate. Data from an earlier analysis indicated that most TCR beta V segments were productive either about 87% or about 30% of the time.

The rearrangement joins TRBV7-3 to TRBJ2-3; D is undetermined. Sequencing input: PBMCs. The clonotype comes from a man in his late teens or twenties in good health and CMV-seropositive. DNA for the CDR3: TGTGCCAGCAGCCCCTCGTCTAGCACAGATACGCAGTATTTT. Translated, it gives CASSPSSSTDTQYF. Looking up the rest from reference TRBV7-3 and TRBJ2-3 gives the full variable domain: GAGVSQTPSNKVTEKGKYVELRCDPISGHTALYWYRQSLGQGPEFLIYFQGTGAADDSGLPNDRFFAVRPEGSVSTLKIQRTERGDSAVYLCASSPSSSTDTQYFGPGTRLTVL.